These 23 T cell receptor beta chains were sequenced from one sample in a study of T cells in Graves' hyperthyroidism and ophthalmopathy. RNA transcripts were the template for amplifying TCR beta CDR3 regions. Initially, a first-round RT-PCR of the TCR CDR3 employed the HTBI primer set. From the multiplex PCR reads, TCRdb called clonotypes with MiXCR, one entry per CDR3 protein. The profile covers roughly 700,000 distinct CDR3 sequences, with 15% to 20% appearing a single time and roughly 15% taken by the ten largest. Sequencing was performed on blood. The receptors here all came from a man between 45 and 60 years old with Graves' hyperthyroidism.

This clonotype was seen only a few times. The chain couples TRBV18 to TRBJ2-2; TRBD1 might be the D (6 bases). Germline CDR1 KGHSH, CDR2 LQKENI. This CDR3 has 16 residues. Trimming left V 6 bases short and J 0 bases short, with 14 bases between. CDR3 region: CASSLRDNSNTGELFF. The CDR3 DNA reads TGTGCCAGCTCGCTCCGGGACAACTCGAACACCGGGGAGCTGTTTTTT.

The chain joins TRBV9 to TRBJ2-7; 8 nucleotides agree with TRBD2. V was pared by 4 bases and J by 4 bases, with 10 bases of the junction left unmatched. This CDR3 has 15 amino acids. CDR1 SGDLS and CDR2 YYNGEE come from the germline V gene. This CDR3 is CASSLGGAQGYEQYF. CDR3 in DNA: TGTGCCAGCAGCCTCGGGGGGGCGCAGGGTTACGAGCAGTACTTC. The entire variable domain, with the rest obtained from reference TRBV9 and TRBJ2-7, is as follows: DSGVTQTPKHLITATGQRVTLRCSPRSGDLSVYWYQQSLDQGLQFLIQYYNGEERAKGNILERFSAQQFPDLHSELNLSSLELGDSALYFCASSLGGAQGYEQYFGPGTRLTVT.

The J gene is TRBJ2-5, the V gene TRBV3-1; the match to TRBD1 covers 7 bases. The CDR3 is 14 residues long. Unmatched junction bases numbered 5, after V lost 3 bases and J lost 4 bases. CDR1 LGHDT and CDR2 YNNKEL come from the germline V gene (reference sequence). In nucleotides, the CDR3 is TGTGCCAGCAGCCACTTACAGGGGACAGAGACCCAGTACTTC. Protein: CASSHLQGTETQYF.

This clonotype was counted many times. J is TRBJ2-1 and V is TRBV24-1; 14 bases match TRBD2. Germline CDR1 is KGHDR and CDR2 is SFDVKD. With V trimmed by 4 bases and J by 5 bases, 9 bases remained unmatched. This CDR3 spans 18 amino acids. Here the CDR3 DNA reads TGTGCCACCAGTGACGACCGACTAGCGGGAGGGCCTAACAATGAGCAGTTCTTC. It is translated as CATSDDRLAGGPNNEQFF.

The chain combines TRBV18 with TRBJ1-1; 8 nucleotides match TRBD1. Germline lookup yields CDR1 KGHSH and CDR2 LQKENI. The CDR3 length is 15 residues. Trimming took 5 bases from V and 0 from J; bases not matched to a gene: 5. The CDR3 protein is CASSGQGLMNTEAFF. DNA for the CDR3: TGTGCCAGCTCAGGACAGGGCCTCATGAACACTGAAGCTTTCTTT. Together with reference TRBV18 and TRBJ1-1, the CDR3 gives the full variable domain: NAGVMQNPRHLVRRRGQEARLRCSPMKGHSHVYWYRQLPEEGLKFMVYLQKENIIDESGMPKERFSAEFPKEGPSILRIQQVVRGDSAAYFCASSGQGLMNTEAFFGQGTRLTVV.

This clonotype was detected many times. The rearrangement links TRBV7-6 to TRBJ2-2; TRBD2 matches 8 bases. Per the germline V gene, CDR1 is SGHVS and CDR2 is FNYEAQ. V trimming: 2 bases; J trimming: 0 bases; junction bases outside the gene matches: 5. This CDR3 region has 17 residues. The CDR3 DNA reads as TGTGCCAGCAGCTTAAATCCGGGAGGGCCGAACACCGGGGAGCTGTTTTTT. Amino acids: CASSLNPGGPNTGELFF. Full variable domain (rest looked up from reference TRBV7-6 and TRBJ2-2): GAGVSQSPRYKVTKRGQDVALRCDPISGHVSLYWYRQALGQGPEFLTYFNYEAQQDKSGLPNDRFSAERPEGSISTLTIQRTEQRDSAMYRCASSLNPGGPNTGELFFGEGSRLTVL.

This clonotype came up many times. The rearrangement uses TRBV7-8 and TRBJ2-7, with TRBD1 matching over 9 bases. This CDR3 region has 16 residues. Germline CDR1 is SGHVS and CDR2 is FQNEAQ. V gave up 7 bases and J gave up 4 bases; unmatched junction bases: 14. CDR3 protein: CASTPFLGQGSYEQYF. The CDR3 DNA reads TGTGCCAGCACCCCCTTTCTGGGACAGGGAAGTTACGAGCAGTACTTC. The full variable domain, its missing parts supplied by reference TRBV7-8 and TRBJ2-7, is GAGVSQSPRYKVAKRGQDVALRCDPISGHVSLFWYQQALGQGPEFLTYFQNEAQLDKSGLPSDRFFAERPEGSVSTLKIQRTQQEDSAVYLCASTPFLGQGSYEQYFGPGTRLTVT.

The chain joins TRBV30 to TRBJ2-1; D is undetermined. Per germline, CDR1 GTSNPN and CDR2 SVGIG (reference sequence). There are 15 residues in the CDR3. V lost 5 bases and J 4 bases, leaving 18 bases between the germline ends. Here the CDR3 reads CAWRDPLTTYNEQFF. DNA for the CDR3: TGTGCCTGGCGAGACCCTTTGACCACTTACAATGAGCAGTTCTTC.

The chain uses TRBV30 and TRBJ2-6, with 12 bases matching TRBD1. Germline assignment: CDR1 GTSNPN and CDR2 SVGIG (reference sequence). The CDR3 length is 18 residues. The junction had 9 bases not matched to a gene; V was cut back by 2 bases and J by 4 bases. DNA for the CDR3: TGTGCCTGGAGTAAACCGGGACAGGGGGCTTTCGGGGCCAACGTCCTGACTTTC. It translates to CAWSKPGQGAFGANVLTF.

The rearrangement links TRBV28 to TRBJ2-7; a possible D gene is TRBD2 (6 bases). The CDR3 contains 15 residues. The V gene's germline CDR1 is MDHEN and CDR2 SYDVKM. V gave up 7 bases and J gave up 0 bases, with 16 bases separating them. CDR3 sequence (DNA): TGTGCCAGCATGGTAGCGGAGGGGTACTCCTACGAGCAGTACTTC. This translates into CASMVAEGYSYEQYF.

This clonotype has at least ten counts. The chain uses TRBV28 and TRBJ1-1; D is unclear. CDR3 size: 13 residues. Germline V gene sequence: CDR1 MDHEN, CDR2 SYDVKM. V dropped 3 bases and J dropped 4 bases, with 9 bases sitting between them. CDR3 nucleotide sequence: TGTGCCAGCAGTTTCCGGGAGGGCACTGAAGCTTTCTTT. It is translated as CASSFREGTEAFF.

V and J are TRBV29-1 and TRBJ2-7; 7 bases map to TRBD1. There are 14 residues in the CDR3. The V gene end was trimmed by 3 bases and the J gene end by 2 bases; junction bases not matched to a gene: 7. CDR1 and CDR2 (germline): SQVTM, ANQGSEA. CDR3 loop: CSVEPGQTPYEQYF. The CDR3 region has the DNA TGCAGCGTTGAGCCGGGACAGACCCCCTACGAGCAGTACTTC.

A few counts support this clonotype. V gene TRBV28 combines with J gene TRBJ2-7; D may be TRBD1 (6 bases). There are 11 residues in the CDR3. Germline-derived CDR1 and CDR2 are MDHEN and SYDVKM. The ends were cut back, 10 bases at V and 5 bases at J, with 12 bases in the middle. The CDR3 DNA follows: TGTGCCACCTCAGGGGTCCACGAGCAGTACTTC. Its translation is CATSGVHEQYF.

V usage is TRBV20-1 and J usage is TRBJ1-2, with 10 positions matching TRBD1. J was trimmed by 5 bases and V by 4 bases; bases with no gene match: 7. There are 14 residues in the CDR3. Germline V gene sequence: CDR1 DFQATT, CDR2 SNEGSKA (reference sequence). CDR3 sequence: CSANPGQGWYGYTF. DNA of the CDR3: TGCAGTGCTAACCCGGGACAGGGGTGGTATGGCTACACCTTC.

V is TRBV7-2 and J is TRBJ1-1; tentatively, D is TRBD1 (5 bases). V was pared by 1 base and J by 8 bases, with 14 bases between. Per germline, CDR1 SGHTA and CDR2 FQGNSA. The CDR3 runs 14 residues. As DNA, the CDR3 is TGTGCCAGCAGCTTAGAGACGACAAGGACAGAAGCTTTCTTT. Its translation is CASSLETTRTEAFF.

The chain recombines TRBV7-9 with TRBJ2-2; 8 bases match TRBD2. This CDR3 region has 15 residues. V dropped 11 bases and J dropped 6; count of bases not matched to a gene: 14. From germline, CDR1 is SEHNR and CDR2 FQNEAQ (reference sequence). The CDR3 sequence is CAASRGVIEAGELFF. The CDR3 nucleotides read TGTGCCGCCTCGCGGGGGGTAATTGAAGCCGGGGAGCTGTTTTTT. The full variable domain, its missing parts supplied by reference TRBV7-9 and TRBJ2-2, is DTGVSQNPRHKITKRGQNVTFRCDPISEHNRLYWYRQTLGQGPEFLTYFQNEAQLEKSRLLSDRFSAERPKGSFSTLEIQRTEQGDSAMYLCAASRGVIEAGELFFGEGSRLTVL.

This clonotype appeared many times. J is TRBJ2-7 and V is TRBV2, with TRBD2 matching 10 bases. In germline, CDR1 is SNHLY, CDR2 FYNNEI. Losses at the gene ends were 4 bases for V and 7 bases for J; bases not matched to a gene: 7. This CDR3 has 14 amino acids. The CDR3 DNA follows: TGTGCCAGCAGTGTTCTAGCGGGAGCGCAAGAGCAGTACTTC. This gives the protein CASSVLAGAQEQYF.

This clonotype was detected many times. V usage is TRBV28 and J usage is TRBJ2-7, with a possible D match to TRBD2 (5 bases). Germline V lookup: CDR1 MDHEN, CDR2 SYDVKM. The CDR3 length is 11 residues. The V gene lost 8 bases and the J gene lost 6 bases, with 11 bases spanning the gap. In DNA form, the CDR3 reads TGTGCCAGCCCTTCCCGGGGCGAGCAGTACTTC. Its translation: CASPSRGEQYF.

Ten or more counts support this clonotype. This chain uses TRBV27 with TRBJ2-5; TRBD2 matches 10 bases. This CDR3 has 13 residues. V shed 6 bases and J 6 bases; nucleotides not matched to a gene: 4. The germline CDR1 and CDR2 sequences are MNHEY and SMNVEV (reference sequence). CDR3 region: CASRLAGRQTQYF. In DNA form, the CDR3 reads TGTGCCAGCAGACTAGCGGGACGACAGACCCAGTACTTC.

Many counts were recorded for this clonotype. CDR3 region: CAWSVGITNEQFF. The CDR3 DNA is TGTGCCTGGAGTGTAGGGATCACTAATGAGCAGTTCTTC. The V call is TRBV30, the J call TRBJ2-1; no clear D. V shed 0 bases and J shed 7 bases, with 10 bases lying between them. Germline CDR1 is GTSNPN and CDR2 is SVGIG (reference sequence). The CDR3 is 13 residues long.

This chain connects TRBV14 to TRBJ2-7; TRBD1 aligns across 11 bases. The junction had 4 bases not matched to a gene; V was cut back by 3 bases and J by 9 bases. The germline V gene encodes CDR1 SGHDN and CDR2 FVKESK. The CDR3 runs to 13 residues. The CDR3 region is CASSQDRGRGQYF. The CDR3 coding sequence is TGTGCCAGCAGCCAGGACAGGGGGCGAGGGCAGTACTTC.

Many counts were recorded for this clonotype. CDR3 region: CASSQTTVPSYEQYF. The DNA for the CDR3 is TGTGCCAGCAGCCAAACGACGGTACCATCCTACGAGCAGTACTTC. The chain couples TRBV3-1 to TRBJ2-7; D remains ambiguous. CDR3 length: 15 amino acids. Germline assignment: CDR1 LGHDT and CDR2 YNNKEL (reference sequence). V was clipped by 2 bases and J by 1 base, with 12 bases between them.

This clonotype was observed at least ten times. DNA for the CDR3: TGTGCCAGCAGCCTTGGACGGAACTATGGCTACACCTTC. The encoded protein is CASSLGRNYGYTF. This chain joins TRBV12-3 or TRBV12-4 and TRBJ1-2, with D uncertain. The CDR3 spans 13 residues. Trimming left V 6 bases short and J 2 bases short, with 10 bases between.